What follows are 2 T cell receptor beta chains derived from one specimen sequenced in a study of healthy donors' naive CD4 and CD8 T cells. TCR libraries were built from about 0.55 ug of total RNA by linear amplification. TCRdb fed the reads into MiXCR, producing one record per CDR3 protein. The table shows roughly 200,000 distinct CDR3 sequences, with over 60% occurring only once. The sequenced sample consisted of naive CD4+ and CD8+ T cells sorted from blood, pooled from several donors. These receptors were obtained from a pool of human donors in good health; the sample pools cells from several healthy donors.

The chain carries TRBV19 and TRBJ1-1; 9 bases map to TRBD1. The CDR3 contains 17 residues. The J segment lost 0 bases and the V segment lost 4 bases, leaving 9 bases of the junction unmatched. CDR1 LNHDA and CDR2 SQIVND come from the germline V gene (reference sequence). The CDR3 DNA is TGTGCCAGTAGTACCCCGGGACAGGGAATAATGAACACTGAAGCTTTCTTT. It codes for CASSTPGQGIMNTEAFF. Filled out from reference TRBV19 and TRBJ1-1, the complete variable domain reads DGGITQSPKYLFRKEGQNVTLSCEQNLNHDAMYWYRQDPGQGLRLIYYSQIVNDFQKGDIAEGYSVSREKKESFPLTVTSAQKNPTAFYLCASSTPGQGIMNTEAFFGQGTRLTVV.

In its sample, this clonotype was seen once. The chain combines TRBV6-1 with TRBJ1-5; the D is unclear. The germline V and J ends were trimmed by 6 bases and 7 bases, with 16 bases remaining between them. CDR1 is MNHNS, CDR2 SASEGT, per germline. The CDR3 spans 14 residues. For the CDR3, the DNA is TGTGCCAGCAGAGATAGGGTGGAAGGCCAGCCCCAGCATTTT. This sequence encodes CASRDRVEGQPQHF.